The present entry profiles one TCR beta chain with its context. This sample was included in a study of T-cell memory formation after mild COVID-19. Study details: The study found TCR clusters largely donor specific.

Per germline, CDR1 MGHRA and CDR2 YSYEKL. There are 17 residues in the CDR3. V was clipped by 2 bases and J by 2 bases; unmatched bases: 3. MiXCR, applied by TCRdb to the 5' RACE reads, yields one record per CDR3 protein. In the table there are around 45,000 distinct CDR3 sequences, 7.5% to 10% of which are singletons. This TCR derives from an adult woman who had mild COVID-19 (a few samples of this study predate the infection). Cell type and time point are not known. Sequencing input: PBMCs or a T cell subset sorted from them (not recorded which). This chain links TRBV4-1 with TRBJ2-3, with 14 bases aligning to TRBD2. DNA of the CDR3: TGCGCCAGCAGCCAATCGGGACTAGCGGGGGTCACAGATACGCAGTATTTT. Its translation is CASSQSGLAGVTDTQYF.